The 17 T cell receptor beta chains reported below all come from one sample, sequenced in a study of shared clonotypes between healthy human individuals. Sequenced by immunoSEQ multiplex PCR; TCRdb stores in-frame clones only, minus some. This table holds more than 1,200,000 clones, less than 99% found once. Sequencing was carried out using naive CD4+ T cells sorted from blood. The subset was: CD45RA+ positively selected. The receptors stem from a man aged 30-40 years in good health.

The chain links TRBV7-9 to TRBJ2-1; 8 nucleotides line up with TRBD2. CDR3 length: 15 amino acids. CDR1 SEHNR and CDR2 FQNEAQ come from the germline V gene (reference sequence). J was trimmed by 5 bases and V by 1 base; bases with no gene match: 4. The CDR3 protein is CASSLEAGEDNEQFF. The CDR3 DNA sequence: TGTGCCAGCAGCTTAGAAGCGGGAGAGGACAATGAGCAGTTCTTC. Based on the CDR3 plus reference TRBV7-9 and TRBJ2-1, the full variable domain is DTGVSQNPRHKITKRGQNVTFRCDPISEHNRLYWYRQTLGQGPEFLTYFQNEAQLEKSRLLSDRFSAERPKGSFSTLEIQRTEQGDSAMYLCASSLEAGEDNEQFFGPGTRLTVL.

CDR3 loop: CASSLAKGSEQFF. The CDR3 DNA reads as TGTGCCAGCAGCTTAGCGAAGGGGAGTGAGCAGTTCTTC. The chain combines TRBV7-6 with TRBJ2-1; either TRBD1 or TRBD2 may fit D (5 bases each). The V end lost 0 bases, the J end lost 9 bases, and 9 bases lay between the germline ends. CDR1 and CDR2 (germline): SGHVS, FNYEAQ. The CDR3 totals 13 residues.

J is TRBJ1-3 and V is TRBV28, with TRBD1 as a possible D gene (5 bases). This CDR3 is 16 amino acids long. In germline, CDR1 is MDHEN, CDR2 SYDVKM. Trimming left V 5 bases short and J 0 bases short, with 14 bases between. The CDR3 DNA follows: TGTGCCAGCAGTCCATTAACAGGTAGCTCTGGAAACACCATATATTTT. Translated, it gives CASSPLTGSSGNTIYF.

This chain uses TRBV18 with TRBJ2-7; 9 bases map to TRBD2. CDR1 and CDR2 from the germline V gene are KGHSH and LQKENI. The CDR3 totals 15 residues. J lost 4 bases, V lost 2 bases, and 6 bases had no gene match. DNA for the CDR3: TGTGCCAGCTCACCAAATGCGGGAGGGAATTACGAGCAGTACTTC. Its translation: CASSPNAGGNYEQYF.

The chain employs TRBV28 and TRBJ2-7, with D hard to call. CDR3 length equals 11 residues. With 5 bases removed from V and 6 bases from J, the gap between germline ends came to 8 bases. Germline lookup yields CDR1 MDHEN and CDR2 SYDVKM. The CDR3 DNA follows: TGTGCCAGCAGTCCTGACCGCGAGCAGTACTTC. It translates to CASSPDREQYF.

In nucleotides, the CDR3 is TGTGCCATCAGGACCACAGGGGACACTGAAGCTTTCTTT. As protein: CAIRTTGDTEAFF. The chain employs TRBV10-3 and TRBJ1-1, with 7 bases identical to TRBD1. CDR1 is ENHRY and CDR2 is SYGVKD in the germline V gene. J lost 3 bases, V lost 6 bases, and 4 bases had no gene match. This CDR3 comprises 13 residues.

The V gene is TRBV28, the J gene TRBJ2-3, with D possibly being TRBD1 or TRBD2 (5 bases each). Looked up from germline, CDR1 is MDHEN and CDR2 is SYDVKM. With 5 bases removed from V and 8 bases from J, the gap between germline ends came to 11 bases. There are 12 residues in the CDR3. CDR3 region: CASSGASGTQYF. The CDR3 DNA sequence: TGTGCCAGCAGTGGGGCGAGCGGTACGCAGTATTTT.

The CDR3 DNA reads as TGCGCCAGCACCCGGACTAGCGGGTACAATGAGCAGTTCTTC. Its protein is CASTRTSGYNEQFF. The chain combines TRBV10-2 with TRBJ2-1; 11 bases agree with TRBD2. This CDR3 has 14 amino acids. V dropped 7 bases and J dropped 4; count of bases not matched to a gene: 3. CDR1 WSHSY and CDR2 SAAADI come from the germline V gene.

The chain uses TRBV6-1 and TRBJ1-1; 9 bases are shared with TRBD1. V lost 6 bases to trimming and J lost 1 base; unmatched junction nucleotides: 6. This CDR3 region has 15 residues. The V gene's germline CDR1 is MNHNS and CDR2 SASEGT. Here the CDR3 reads CASRNRGRENTEAFF. The CDR3 region has the DNA TGTGCCAGCAGAAACAGGGGGCGGGAGAACACTGAAGCTTTCTTT.

The chain links TRBV30 to TRBJ1-2; 8 bases align to TRBD1. Germline values: CDR1 GTSNPN, CDR2 SVGIG (reference sequence). The length of the CDR3 is 14 residues. V was clipped by 0 bases and J by 6 bases; unmatched bases: 6. CDR3 loop: CAWSVDRTGHGYTF. In DNA, the CDR3 is TGTGCCTGGAGTGTAGATAGGACAGGGCATGGCTACACCTTC.

The chain uses TRBV6-5 and TRBJ2-5, with D hard to call. CDR1 MNHEY and CDR2 SVGAGI come from the germline V gene. The CDR3 is made up of 14 amino acids. V lost 8 bases, J lost 5 bases, and 18 bases lay in between. The CDR3 sequence: CASGFGLGRETQYF. DNA of the CDR3: TGTGCCAGCGGGTTTGGTCTGGGTAGGGAGACCCAGTACTTC.

The rearrangement uses TRBV5-1 and TRBJ1-4; perhaps TRBD1 as D (6 bases). Trimming stripped 4 bases from V and 4 bases from J, with 14 bases between. Germline CDR1 and CDR2: SGHRS and YFSETQ. The CDR3 contains 15 residues. CDR3: CASSLGGMSNEKLFF. Written as DNA, the CDR3 is TGCGCCAGCAGCCTAGGGGGTATGAGTAATGAAAAACTGTTTTTT. The full variable domain, rest sourced from reference TRBV5-1 and TRBJ1-4, is KAGVTQTPRYLIKTRGQQVTLSCSPISGHRSVSWYQQTPGQGLQFLFEYFSETQRNKGNFPGRFSGRQFSNSRSEMNVSTLELGDSALYLCASSLGGMSNEKLFFGSGTQLSVL.

V and J are TRBV7-9 and TRBJ1-5; 9 bases line up with TRBD1. With V trimmed by 5 bases and J by 2 bases, 4 bases remained unmatched. Germline V gene lookup returns CDR1 SEHNR and CDR2 FQNEAQ (reference sequence). This CDR3 has 15 residues. This CDR3 is CASSARTGGNQPQHF. CDR3 nucleotide sequence: TGTGCCAGCAGCGCCCGGACAGGGGGCAATCAGCCCCAGCATTTT.

This rearrangement joins TRBV18 to TRBJ2-5, with D possibly TRBD2 on 6 matching bases. V was cut by 3 bases and J by 5 bases, with 22 bases left in between. The CDR3 length is 17 residues. Germline CDR1 and CDR2: KGHSH and LQKENI. CDR3 nucleotide sequence: TGTGCCAGCTCACCCCTCGGAGGCGGACTACAAGCGGAGACCCAGTACTTC. It encodes CASSPLGGGLQAETQYF.

Only one count was recorded for this clone. Different DNA sequences within this sample yield the same CDR3. Written as DNA, the CDR3 is TGCAGCGTCCACTCTGGGGCCAACGTCCTGACTTTC. The encoded protein is CSVHSGANVLTF. The rearrangement uses TRBV29-1 and TRBJ2-6; unclear D gene. Trimming took 6 bases from V and 0 from J, leaving 3 bases between them. Germline CDR1 is SQVTM and CDR2 is ANQGSEA. This CDR3 region has 12 residues. Full variable domain (rest looked up from reference TRBV29-1 and TRBJ2-6): SAVISQKPSRDICQRGTSLTIQCQVDSQVTMMFWYRQQPGQSLTLIATANQGSEATYESGFVIDKFPISRPNLTFSTLTVSNMSPEDSSIYLCSVHSGANVLTFGAGSRLTVL.

The rearrangement links TRBV19 to TRBJ1-2; 11 bases fit TRBD1. The germline CDR1 and CDR2 sequences are LNHDA and SQIVND (reference sequence). V lost 4 bases and J lost 6; bases outside the gene matches: 7. The CDR3 runs 15 residues. The CDR3 nucleotides read TGTGCCAGTAGTACTTGGGACAGGGGGTCGGATGGCTACACCTTC. Translated: CASSTWDRGSDGYTF.

The CDR3 here is CASSQLHGLAGVGETQYF. The CDR3 DNA follows: TGCGCCAGCAGCCAACTACATGGGCTAGCGGGAGTTGGGGAGACCCAGTACTTC. The chain recombines TRBV5-1 with TRBJ2-5, with TRBD2 identical over 10 bases. The CDR3 is made up of 18 amino acids. The V and J ends lost 4 bases and 5 bases, in that order; junction bases with no gene match: 17. Germline CDR1 and CDR2: SGHRS and YFSETQ.